This T cell receptor beta chain was observed in a study of CD8+ T cells in alopecia areata. Across the whole study: Each recipient was a 7-10-week-old female C3H/HeJ mouse given skin from a 6-12-month-old C3H/HeJ donor with spontaneous alopecia.

On this clone itself: Its antigen is unidentified. These gene names are mouse names. The read ends 4 residues before the CDR3 terminus; that terminus is restored from the germline J gene.

The study's findings and limits: Elevated clonality characterized lesional scalp relative to normal scalp, particularly in alopecia totalis/universalis. Mouse data revealed clearer TCR sharing than patient data did, a gap possibly tied to HLA.

After isolation, RNA underwent reverse transcription to generate cDNA as the sequencing template. Sequencing used immunoSEQ multiplex PCR; TCRdb keeps in-frame clones, though not all of them. This repertoire holds about 1,400 clones, and none appear only once. The length of the CDR3 is 14 residues. The germline V gene encodes CDR1 NNHNN and CDR2 SYGAGS (reference sequence). J was trimmed by 3 bases and V by 5 bases; bases with no gene match: 2. The source material was lesional skin. V usage is TRBV13-2 and J usage is TRBJ2-5; 11 bases align to TRBD2. The origin of this receptor is a C3H/HeJ mouse with alopecia areata. The strain's MHC haplotype is H2-k. CDR3 DNA (partial): TGTGCCAGCGGGCGACTGGGGGGGCAAGAC. Encoded protein: CASGRLGGQD. The full CDR3 reads CASGRLGGQDTQYF.